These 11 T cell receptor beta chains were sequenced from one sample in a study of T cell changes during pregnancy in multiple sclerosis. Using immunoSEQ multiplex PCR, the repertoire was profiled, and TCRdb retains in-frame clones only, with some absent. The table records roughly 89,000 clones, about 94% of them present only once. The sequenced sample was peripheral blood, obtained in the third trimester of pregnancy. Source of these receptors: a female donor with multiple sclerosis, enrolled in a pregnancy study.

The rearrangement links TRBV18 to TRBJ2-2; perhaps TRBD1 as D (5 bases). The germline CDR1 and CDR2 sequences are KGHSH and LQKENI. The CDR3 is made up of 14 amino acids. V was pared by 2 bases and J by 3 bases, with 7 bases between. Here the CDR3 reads CASSPGADTGELFF. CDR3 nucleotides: TGTGCCAGCTCACCAGGGGCGGACACCGGGGAGCTGTTTTTT.

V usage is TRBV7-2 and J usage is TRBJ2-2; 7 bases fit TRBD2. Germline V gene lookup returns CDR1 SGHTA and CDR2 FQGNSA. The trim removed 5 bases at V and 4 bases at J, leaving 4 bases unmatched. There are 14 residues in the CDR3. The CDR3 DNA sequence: TGTGCCAGCAGCCGGGGGAGGGGCACCGGGGAGCTGTTTTTT. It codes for CASSRGRGTGELFF.

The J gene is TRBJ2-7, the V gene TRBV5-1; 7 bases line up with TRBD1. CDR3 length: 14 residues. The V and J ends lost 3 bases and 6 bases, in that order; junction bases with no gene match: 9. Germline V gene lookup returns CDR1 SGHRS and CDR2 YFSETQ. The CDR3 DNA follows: TGCGCCAGCAGCTCGGGGACAGTTACTGGCGAGCAGTACTTC. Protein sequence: CASSSGTVTGEQYF.

CDR3 bases: TGTGCCAGCAGCTTCAAAGGAACAGACACCGGCTACACCTTC. Its translation: CASSFKGTDTGYTF. This chain joins TRBV7-2 and TRBJ1-2; D call uncertain. Germline V gene sequence: CDR1 SGHTA, CDR2 FQGNSA. The CDR3 totals 14 residues. V dropped 3 bases and J dropped 8 bases, with 16 bases sitting between them. Drawing the rest from reference TRBV7-2 and TRBJ1-2, the complete variable domain is GAGVSQSPSNKVTEKGKDVELRCDPISGHTALYWYRQSLGQGLEFLIYFQGNSAPDKSGLPSDRFSAERTGGSVSTLTIQRTQQEDSAVYLCASSFKGTDTGYTFGSGTRLTVV.

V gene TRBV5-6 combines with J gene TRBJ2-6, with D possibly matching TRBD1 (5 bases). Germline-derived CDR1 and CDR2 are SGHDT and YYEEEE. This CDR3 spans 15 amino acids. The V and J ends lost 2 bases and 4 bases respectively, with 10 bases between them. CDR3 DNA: TGTGCCAGCAGCTTTAGGGGATACGGGGCCAACGTCCTGACTTTC. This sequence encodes CASSFRGYGANVLTF.

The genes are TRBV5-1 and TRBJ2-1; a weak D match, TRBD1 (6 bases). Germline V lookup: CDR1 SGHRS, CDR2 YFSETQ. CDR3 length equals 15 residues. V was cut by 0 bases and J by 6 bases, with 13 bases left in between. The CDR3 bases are TGCGCCAGCAGCTTGGGACCGACAGGCCCCAATGAGCAGTTCTTC. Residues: CASSLGPTGPNEQFF.

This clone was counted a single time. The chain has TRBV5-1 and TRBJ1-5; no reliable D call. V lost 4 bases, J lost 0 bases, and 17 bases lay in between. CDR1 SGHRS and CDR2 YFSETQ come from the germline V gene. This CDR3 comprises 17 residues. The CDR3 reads CASSPLPREYSNQPQHF. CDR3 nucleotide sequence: TGCGCCAGCAGCCCTCTGCCGCGGGAATATAGCAATCAGCCCCAGCATTTT.

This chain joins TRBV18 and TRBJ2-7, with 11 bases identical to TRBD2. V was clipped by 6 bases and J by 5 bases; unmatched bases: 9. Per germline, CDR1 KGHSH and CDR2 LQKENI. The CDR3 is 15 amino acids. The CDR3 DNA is TGTGCCAGCTCTCTTACTAGCGGGAGTCCCCACGAGCAGTACTTC. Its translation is CASSLTSGSPHEQYF.

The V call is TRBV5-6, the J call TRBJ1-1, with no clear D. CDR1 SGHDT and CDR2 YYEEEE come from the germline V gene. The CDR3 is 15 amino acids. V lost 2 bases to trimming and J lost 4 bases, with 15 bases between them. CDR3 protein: CASSFPILGSTEAFF. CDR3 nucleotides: TGTGCCAGCAGCTTCCCCATCCTCGGGAGCACTGAAGCTTTCTTT.

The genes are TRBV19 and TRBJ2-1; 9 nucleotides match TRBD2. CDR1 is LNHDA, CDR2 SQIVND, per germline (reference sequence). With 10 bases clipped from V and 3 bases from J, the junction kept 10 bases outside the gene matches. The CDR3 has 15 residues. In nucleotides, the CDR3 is TGTGCCACCAACGAAGCGGGAGGATTCTACAATGAGCAGTTCTTC. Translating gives CATNEAGGFYNEQFF.

The CDR3: CASSEALLGGGQYF. Here the CDR3 DNA reads TGTGCCAGCAGTGAAGCGCTTCTCGGGGGGGGGCAGTATTTT. The rearrangement joins TRBV2 to TRBJ2-3; TRBD2 matches 8 bases. Trimming removed 0 bases from V and 11 bases from J; junction bases left unmatched: 7. This CDR3 has 14 residues. Germline CDR1 and CDR2: SNHLY and FYNNEI. Supplemented by reference TRBV2 and TRBJ2-3, the full variable domain reads EPEVTQTPSHQVTQMGQEVILRCVPISNHLYFYWYRQILGQKVEFLVSFYNNEISEKSEIFDDQFSVERPDGSNFTLKIRSTKLEDSAMYFCASSEALLGGGQYFGPGTRLTVL.